These T cell receptor beta chains were read from a single sample in a study of blood T cells in healthy people across ages. TCRdb re-derived calls from the 5' RACE reads in MiXCR, one entry per CDR3 protein. This sample has roughly 1,800,000 distinct CDR3 sequences, with 49% found just once. Sequenced: blood. The receptors here all came from a woman in her thirties or forties in good health. Each CDR3 is given with its conserved first and last residue. A D gene is named only where the DNA matches it firmly. Some rows have no size entry. The others give once, few or many, or a class for an expanded clone.

length: 14
J: TRBJ2-7
size: few
D: .
V: TRBV20-1
DNA: TGCAGTGCTTCCCGGGGGATTGGACCCTACGAGCAGTACTTC
CDR3: CSASRGIGPYEQYF

length: 17
J: TRBJ1-5
size: few
D: TRBD1
V: TRBV9
DNA: TGTGCCAGCAGCGTGGACAGGAGGGGTTGTAGCAATCAGCCCCAGCATTTT
CDR3: CASSVDRRGCSNQPQHF

length: 14
J: TRBJ2-1
size: .
D: .
V: TRBV10-1
DNA: TGCGCCAGCAGTGACCCTCGGGCCCCCAATGAGCAGTTCTTC
CDR3: CASSDPRAPNEQFF

length: 13
J: TRBJ2-3
size: .
D: TRBD2
V: TRBV27
DNA: TGTGCCAGCAGTTTCTCCGGGACTAGCCCGCAGTATTTT
CDR3: CASSFSGTSPQYF

length: 15
J: TRBJ2-5
size: few
D: .
V: TRBV6-2/TRBV6-3
DNA: TGTGCCAGCAGCGATGACACCTTACCGCGAGAGACCCAGTACTTC
CDR3: CASSDDTLPRETQYF

length: 13
J: TRBJ1-2
size: .
D: .
V: TRBV15
DNA: TGTGCCACCAGCAGATCCGGGACTGCCGGCTACACCTTC
CDR3: CATSRSGTAGYTF

length: 15
J: TRBJ1-4
size: few
D: TRBD1
V: TRBV28
DNA: TGTGCCAGCAGTATCGGGACAGGCGTGTTTGAAAAACTGTTTTTT
CDR3: CASSIGTGVFEKLFF

length: 15
J: TRBJ2-5
size: .
D: TRBD1
V: TRBV7-2
DNA: TGTGCCAGCAGCTTAGACCGGACAGGGCCAGAGACCCAGTACTTC
CDR3: CASSLDRTGPETQYF

length: 18
J: TRBJ2-3
size: few
D: TRBD2
V: TRBV5-6
DNA: TGTGCCAGCAGCTTCGGACTAGCGGGGGACCCATCCCTCAATACGCAGTATTTT
CDR3: CASSFGLAGDPSLNTQYF

length: 15
J: TRBJ2-1
size: few
D: TRBD2
V: TRBV9
DNA: TGTGCCAGCAGCGTAGGTCGGGGGGGCTACAATGAGCAGTTCTTC
CDR3: CASSVGRGGYNEQFF

length: 13
J: TRBJ2-3
size: .
D: .
V: TRBV15
DNA: TGTGCCTCCAACTTGGGATCCGGGGATACGCAGTATTTT
CDR3: CASNLGSGDTQYF

length: 16
J: TRBJ2-5
size: .
D: .
V: TRBV20-1
DNA: TGCAGCGAAAAGAGGTGGGGGGGCAGGGGACAAGAGACCCAGTACTTC
CDR3: CSEKRWGGRGQETQYF

length: 17
J: TRBJ1-6
size: once
D: .
V: TRBV4-3
DNA: TGCGCCAGCAGCCAAGAGACAGCCGGCTCCTATAATTCACCCCTCCACTTT
CDR3: CASSQETAGSYNSPLHF

length: 13
J: TRBJ2-1
size: .
D: .
V: TRBV5-6
DNA: TGTGCCAGCAGCGCAACTAGACCCTGGGAGCAGTTCTTC
CDR3: CASSATRPWEQFF

length: 13
J: TRBJ2-7
size: .
D: .
V: TRBV4-1
DNA: TGCGCCAGCAGGGGCCCTAGCATCGACGAGCAGTACTTC
CDR3: CASRGPSIDEQYF

length: 13
J: TRBJ2-3
size: once
D: TRBD1
V: TRBV7-3
DNA: TGTGCCAGCAGCCGGGACAGTACTACGACGCAGTATTTT
CDR3: CASSRDSTTTQYF

length: 14
J: TRBJ2-5
size: .
D: .
V: TRBV7-9
DNA: TGTGCCAGCAGCTATCACCGGAACCAAGAGACCCAGTACTTC
CDR3: CASSYHRNQETQYF

length: 19
J: TRBJ2-5
size: once
D: TRBD2
V: TRBV28
DNA: TGTGCCCGCAGGGTCCCTCCGGGACTAGCGGGGGTTCGGGAGGAGACCCAGTACTTC
CDR3: CARRVPPGLAGVREETQYF

length: 16
J: TRBJ2-3
size: .
D: .
V: TRBV6-2/TRBV6-3
DNA: TGTGCCAGCACTTATCTGAGACAGGATAGCACAGATACGCAGTATTTT
CDR3: CASTYLRQDSTDTQYF

length: 17
J: TRBJ1-2
size: .
D: TRBD1
V: TRBV12-5
DNA: TGTGCTAGTGGTACTTCTTACCGGGACAGCACTAACTATGGCTACACCTTC
CDR3: CASGTSYRDSTNYGYTF

length: 20
J: TRBJ1-4
size: .
D: .
V: TRBV4-2
DNA: TGTGCCAGCAGCCAAGTAGGCCTGGACACCGGAGCTGCAACTAATGAAAAACTGTTTTTT
CDR3: CASSQVGLDTGAATNEKLFF

length: 12
J: TRBJ1-2
size: .
D: TRBD1
V: TRBV20-1
DNA: TGCAGTGCTAGTCAGGGGGCGAGGGGCTACACCTTC
CDR3: CSASQGARGYTF

length: 15
J: TRBJ1-2
size: few
D: TRBD1
V: TRBV12-3/TRBV12-4
DNA: TGTGCCAGCAGTCCCCCGGGACAGGGGTTGCAGGGCTACACCTTC
CDR3: CASSPPGQGLQGYTF

length: 16
J: TRBJ1-2
size: few
D: .
V: TRBV7-2
DNA: TGTGCCAGCAGCTTAAGGTGGCAGGGGCTAAAAGGGGGCTACACCTTC
CDR3: CASSLRWQGLKGGYTF

length: 15
J: TRBJ2-1
size: many
D: TRBD2
V: TRBV7-9
DNA: TGTGCCAGCAGCCCAGCTGGCGGGGGCTACAATGAGCAGTTCTTC
CDR3: CASSPAGGGYNEQFF

length: 14
J: TRBJ2-7
size: .
D: .
V: TRBV6-5
DNA: TGTGCCAGCAGCCGGGACCCACTAAGGGGCGAGCAGTACTTC
CDR3: CASSRDPLRGEQYF

length: 14
J: TRBJ2-7
size: .
D: .
V: TRBV20-1
DNA: TGCAGTGCCCGAGGGGCTAGCTCCTACAATGAGCAGTACTTC
CDR3: CSARGASSYNEQYF

length: 17
J: TRBJ1-4
size: .
D: .
V: TRBV4-2
DNA: TGTGCCAGCAGCCCCTGGGGAGTGGGGACAACTAATGAAAAACTGTTTTTT
CDR3: CASSPWGVGTTNEKLFF

length: 16
J: TRBJ2-5
size: .
D: TRBD2
V: TRBV9
DNA: TGTGCCAGCAGCGTAGTGTCTAGCGGGGGGAAGGAGACCCAGTACTTC
CDR3: CASSVVSSGGKETQYF

length: 19
J: TRBJ2-1
size: .
D: TRBD2
V: TRBV5-1
DNA: TGCGCCAGCAGCTTGGTGGCGGGACTAGCGGGGGGCGGCAACAATGAGCAGTTCTTC
CDR3: CASSLVAGLAGGGNNEQFF

length: 14
J: TRBJ1-4
size: .
D: .
V: TRBV7-9
DNA: TGTGCCAGCAGCCCGACAGCTGCTAATGAAAAACTGTTTTTT
CDR3: CASSPTAANEKLFF

length: 16
J: TRBJ2-1
size: few
D: TRBD2
V: TRBV7-2
DNA: TGTGCCAGCAGCAAGAAAGCGGGGGGGCTAACCAATGAGCAGTTCTTC
CDR3: CASSKKAGGLTNEQFF

length: 16
J: TRBJ2-5
size: few
D: TRBD2
V: TRBV7-3
DNA: TGTGCCAGCAGCATTAGCGGGGGGCCAATTCAAGAGACCCAGTACTTC
CDR3: CASSISGGPIQETQYF

length: 13
J: TRBJ2-1
size: .
D: .
V: TRBV6-4
DNA: TGTGCCAGCAGTGACTCATGGGCGGGGGAGCAGTTCTTC
CDR3: CASSDSWAGEQFF

length: 13
J: TRBJ2-7
size: .
D: TRBD1
V: TRBV6-1
DNA: TGTGCCAGCAGATGGACAGGGAACAATGAGCAGTACTTC
CDR3: CASRWTGNNEQYF

length: 14
J: TRBJ2-3
size: few
D: TRBD2
V: TRBV7-2
DNA: TGTGCCAGCAGCTTAACTAGCGGAGTAGATACGCAGTATTTT
CDR3: CASSLTSGVDTQYF

length: 19
J: TRBJ2-3
size: .
D: TRBD2
V: TRBV5-1
DNA: TGCGCCAGCAGCTATAGAGGGACTAGCGGGGGAGATACCACAGATACGCAGTATTTT
CDR3: CASSYRGTSGGDTTDTQYF

length: 15
J: TRBJ2-3
size: many
D: TRBD1
V: TRBV6-1
DNA: TGTGCCAGCAGTGAAGAGACAGGGGGCACAGATACGCAGTATTTT
CDR3: CASSEETGGTDTQYF

length: 15
J: TRBJ1-2
size: .
D: TRBD1
V: TRBV12-3/TRBV12-4
DNA: TGTGCCAGCAGGGAGAACGGACAGGGGGGATATGGCTACACCTTC
CDR3: CASRENGQGGYGYTF

length: 12
J: TRBJ2-3
size: .
D: .
V: TRBV20-1
DNA: TGCAGTGCCCCCAAGGTCACAGATACGCAGTATTTT
CDR3: CSAPKVTDTQYF

length: 16
J: TRBJ2-3
size: few
D: TRBD1
V: TRBV10-3
DNA: TGTGCCATCAGTGAGGAGGGGGCAGTCGGCGCAGATACGCAGTATTTT
CDR3: CAISEEGAVGADTQYF

length: 14
J: TRBJ2-1
size: few
D: TRBD2
V: TRBV20-1
DNA: TGCAGTGCTGAGGGACTAGCCCTAGGCGATGAGCAGTTCTTC
CDR3: CSAEGLALGDEQFF

length: 15
J: TRBJ1-1
size: once
D: TRBD1
V: TRBV6-6
DNA: TGTGCCAGCAGTTACTCCGGGACAGGGGACACTGAAGCTTTCTTT
CDR3: CASSYSGTGDTEAFF

length: 17
J: TRBJ2-5
size: .
D: TRBD2
V: TRBV7-2
DNA: TGTACCAGCAGCTTAATTAGCGGGGGGGCCGTGGGAGAGACCCAGTACTTC
CDR3: CTSSLISGGAVGETQYF

length: 15
J: TRBJ1-5
size: once
D: TRBD1
V: TRBV6-5
DNA: TGTGCCAGCAGTTACGGGCCAGGGGGAACGCAGCCCCAGCATTTT
CDR3: CASSYGPGGTQPQHF

length: 15
J: TRBJ2-5
size: once
D: TRBD2
V: TRBV6-5
DNA: TGTGCCAGCAGTCCACTAGCGGGGGAGACTGGAGCCCAGTACTTC
CDR3: CASSPLAGETGAQYF

length: 13
J: TRBJ1-2
size: .
D: TRBD1
V: TRBV12-3/TRBV12-4
DNA: TGTGCCAGCAGTTCGGGACAGGAGAATGGCTACACCTTC
CDR3: CASSSGQENGYTF

length: 13
J: TRBJ1-2
size: .
D: TRBD1
V: TRBV12-3/TRBV12-4
DNA: TGTGCCAGCAGGGGGGACAGTGACTATGGCTACACCTTC
CDR3: CASRGDSDYGYTF

length: 11
J: TRBJ2-2
size: .
D: .
V: TRBV20-1
DNA: TGCAGTGCTAGAACCCCCGGGGAGCTGTTTTTT
CDR3: CSARTPGELFF

length: 14
J: TRBJ2-1
size: .
D: TRBD2
V: TRBV6-5
DNA: TGTGCCAGCAGTTACGGGACTAGCGGGGGCGAGCAGTTCTTC
CDR3: CASSYGTSGGEQFF

length: 13
J: TRBJ2-5
size: few
D: .
V: TRBV5-6
DNA: TGTGCCAGCAGACGGGACATGTGGGAGACCCAGTACTTC
CDR3: CASRRDMWETQYF